The rows below give T cell receptor beta chains drawn from one sample of a study of shared clonotypes between healthy human individuals. Here immunoSEQ multiplex PCR was the method, and the copy in TCRdb shows in-frame clones only, minus some. The data contain roughly 1,100,000 clones, about 75% of them seen just once; the ten biggest clones take up about 1.5%. The specimen sequenced was memory CD4+ T cells sorted from blood. Source of these receptors: a man in his late teens or twenties in good health. Each CDR3 is given with its conserved first and last residue. D genes are given only for firm matches. Some rows have no size entry. The others give once, few or many, or a class for an expanded clone.

CDR3 protein: CAWSVDSGVFTGELFF; CDR3 DNA: TGTGCCTGGAGTGTAGATTCAGGGGTTTTTACCGGGGAGCTGTTTTTT; clone size: -; J gene: TRBJ2-2; CDR3 length: 16; V gene: TRBV30; D gene: -
CDR3 protein: CASSQGGGSNQPQHF; CDR3 DNA: TGTGCCAGCAGCCAAGGAGGGGGGAGCAATCAGCCCCAGCATTTT; clone size: many; J gene: TRBJ1-5; CDR3 length: 15; V gene: TRBV28; D gene: -
CDR3 protein: CASSLPTGSTDTQYF; CDR3 DNA: TGTGCCAGCAGCTTACCGACAGGGAGCACAGATACGCAGTATTTT; clone size: once; J gene: TRBJ2-3; CDR3 length: 15; V gene: TRBV5-4; D gene: TRBD1
CDR3 protein: CASRHPRDKQTEAFF; CDR3 DNA: TGCGCCAGCAGACACCCCCGGGACAAACAAACTGAAGCTTTCTTT; clone size: -; J gene: TRBJ1-1; CDR3 length: 15; V gene: TRBV23-1; D gene: -
CDR3 protein: CAAARGGDTEAFF; CDR3 DNA: TGTGCCGCAGCCAGGGGGGGGGACACTGAAGCTTTCTTT; clone size: -; J gene: TRBJ1-1; CDR3 length: 13; V gene: TRBV10-3; D gene: TRBD1
CDR3 protein: CASSIEGNYGYTF; CDR3 DNA: TGTGCCAGTAGTATAGAGGGGAACTATGGCTACACCTTC; clone size: -; J gene: TRBJ1-2; CDR3 length: 13; V gene: TRBV19; D gene: -
CDR3 protein: CSVVKVDPEQFF; CDR3 DNA: TGCAGCGTTGTCAAAGTAGATCCAGAGCAGTTCTTC; clone size: -; J gene: TRBJ2-1; CDR3 length: 12; V gene: TRBV29-1; D gene: -
CDR3 protein: CASSLPITDTQYF; CDR3 DNA: TGTGCCAGCAGCTTACCGATCACAGATACGCAGTATTTT; clone size: once; J gene: TRBJ2-3; CDR3 length: 13; V gene: TRBV11-1; D gene: -
CDR3 protein: CASSPDRQETQYF; CDR3 DNA: TGTGCCAGCAGCCCTGACAGACAAGAGACCCAGTACTTC; clone size: many; J gene: TRBJ2-5; CDR3 length: 13; V gene: TRBV5-4; D gene: -
CDR3 protein: CSVAEVGNQPQHF; CDR3 DNA: TGCAGCGTTGCAGAAGTCGGCAATCAGCCCCAGCATTTT; clone size: -; J gene: TRBJ1-5; CDR3 length: 13; V gene: TRBV29-1; D gene: -
CDR3 protein: CAISESRGQETQYF; CDR3 DNA: TGTGCCATCAGTGAGTCCCGGGGTCAAGAGACCCAGTACTTC; clone size: -; J gene: TRBJ2-5; CDR3 length: 14; V gene: TRBV10-3; D gene: -
CDR3 protein: CASSVGSGSSYEQYF; CDR3 DNA: TGTGCCAGCAGCGTAGGAAGCGGGAGCTCCTACGAGCAGTACTTC; clone size: -; J gene: TRBJ2-7; CDR3 length: 15; V gene: TRBV9; D gene: TRBD2
CDR3 protein: CASSEAGQGYGDYNEQFF; CDR3 DNA: TGTGCCAGCAGTGAAGCTGGACAGGGGTACGGGGACTACAATGAGCAGTTCTTC; clone size: once; J gene: TRBJ2-1; CDR3 length: 18; V gene: TRBV6-1; D gene: TRBD1
CDR3 protein: CASSSRQGYQPQHF; CDR3 DNA: TGTGCCAGCAGCTCCCGACAGGGCTATCAGCCCCAGCATTTT; clone size: -; J gene: TRBJ1-5; CDR3 length: 14; V gene: TRBV5-4; D gene: TRBD1
CDR3 protein: CSVSRGNNEQFF; CDR3 DNA: TGCAGCGTTAGCAGAGGGAACAATGAGCAGTTCTTC; clone size: -; J gene: TRBJ2-1; CDR3 length: 12; V gene: TRBV29-1; D gene: -
CDR3 protein: CASSLERGEQFF; CDR3 DNA: TGTGCCAGCAGCTTAGAAAGGGGTGAGCAGTTCTTC; clone size: -; J gene: TRBJ2-1; CDR3 length: 12; V gene: TRBV11-2; D gene: -
CDR3 protein: CSARQGNSPLHF; CDR3 DNA: TGCAGCGCTAGACAGGGCAATTCACCCCTCCACTTT; clone size: once; J gene: TRBJ1-6; CDR3 length: 12; V gene: TRBV29-1; D gene: TRBD1
CDR3 protein: CASSFERGAAFF; CDR3 DNA: TGTGCCAGCAGCTTTGAAAGGGGAGCGGCTTTCTTT; clone size: -; J gene: TRBJ1-1; CDR3 length: 12; V gene: TRBV7-2; D gene: -
CDR3 protein: CASSLVYNTGELFF; CDR3 DNA: TGTGCCAGCAGCTTAGTGTATAACACCGGGGAGCTGTTTTTT; clone size: -; J gene: TRBJ2-2; CDR3 length: 14; V gene: TRBV7-2; D gene: -
CDR3 protein: CASSAPTGTVGAFF; CDR3 DNA: TGTGCCAGCAGTGCCCCGACAGGGACGGTCGGAGCTTTCTTT; clone size: -; J gene: TRBJ1-1; CDR3 length: 14; V gene: TRBV6-1; D gene: TRBD1
CDR3 protein: CASSPNTDTQYF; CDR3 DNA: TGTGCCAGCTCACCTAACACAGATACGCAGTATTTT; clone size: many; J gene: TRBJ2-3; CDR3 length: 12; V gene: TRBV18; D gene: -
CDR3 protein: CASSERDRGLNEQFF; CDR3 DNA: TGCGCCAGCAGCGAAAGGGACAGGGGGCTCAATGAGCAGTTCTTC; clone size: -; J gene: TRBJ2-1; CDR3 length: 15; V gene: TRBV4-1; D gene: TRBD1